Presented here are 5 T cell receptor beta chains from one specimen sequenced in a study of blood T cell repertoires in COVID-19. The protocol was immunoSEQ multiplex PCR, while the TCRdb copy is restricted to in-frame clones and leaves out a portion. The sample lists roughly 100,000 clones; 75% to 90% were seen once. The sample taken for sequencing was peripheral blood. Source of these receptors: an elderly woman with active or convalescent COVID-19.

The chain couples TRBV7-9 to TRBJ2-2; no reliable D call. The CDR3 is made up of 17 amino acids. Germline CDR1 reads SEHNR; CDR2 reads FQNEAQ (reference sequence). The V end was cut by 1 base, the J end by 2 bases, with 14 bases between. CDR3 DNA sequence: TGTGCCAGCAGCTTAGAACCGGCGGTCACCAACACCGGGGAGCTGTTTTTT. This codes for CASSLEPAVTNTGELFF.

CDR3 DNA: TGTGCCAGCAGTGACGCTAGCGGGGCCACAGATACGCAGTATTTT. It specifies CASSDASGATDTQYF. The rearrangement joins TRBV6-4 to TRBJ2-3; 9 bases line up with TRBD2. The CDR3 is 15 amino acids. The ends lost 2 bases at V and 2 bases at J; junction bases unmatched: 2. Per the germline V gene, CDR1 is MRHNA and CDR2 is SNTAGT.

This chain joins TRBV5-8 and TRBJ2-7, with D tentatively TRBD1 (6 bases). Germline V CDR1 and CDR2: SGHTS, YDEGEE. This CDR3 contains 14 residues. V was clipped by 0 bases and J by 4 bases, with 11 bases between them. The CDR3 DNA sequence: TGTGCCAGCAGCTTGGCAGGGGCGAAGTACGAGCAGTACTTC. Its translation: CASSLAGAKYEQYF.

CDR3 region: CASSQGASGGPRETQYF. The CDR3 region has the DNA TGCGCCAGCAGCCAAGGTGCGAGCGGGGGGCCCAGGGAGACCCAGTACTTC. The chain uses TRBV4-3 and TRBJ2-5, with 9 bases aligning to TRBD2. After removal of 1 base from V and 5 bases from J, the junction contained 11 bases not matched to a gene. This CDR3 is 17 amino acids long. From germline, CDR1 is LGHNA and CDR2 YSLEER.

The chain carries TRBV5-1 and TRBJ2-5; 8 nucleotides agree with TRBD2. Looked up from germline, CDR1 is SGHRS and CDR2 is YFSETQ. The CDR3 runs 13 residues. Trimming removed 4 bases from V and 4 bases from J; junction bases left unmatched: 3. DNA of the CDR3: TGCGCCAGCAGCGGAGCGGGGGCAGAGACCCAGTACTTC. Its protein product is CASSGAGAETQYF.